The 23 T cell receptor beta chains presented below share a single source sample, sequenced in a study of blood T cell repertoires in COVID-19. TCRdb's copy holds only in-frame clones and misses some; the assay was immunoSEQ multiplex PCR. The sample holds over 200,000 clones, 84% seen once. The sequenced sample consisted of PBMCs or T cells enriched from blood (not recorded which). The source of these receptors is a man in his sixties who had recovered from COVID-19.

This clone was picked up one time. The rearrangement links TRBV11-2 to TRBJ2-1; D possibly corresponds to TRBD1 (6 bases). Deletions cut 2 bases from V and 3 bases from J, with 11 bases between. CDR3 size: 15 residues. Per germline, CDR1 SGHAT and CDR2 FQNNGV. This CDR3 reads CASSLMTGYYNEQFF. The CDR3, as DNA: TGTGCCAGCAGCTTAATGACAGGATACTACAATGAGCAGTTCTTC. Combining the CDR3 with reference TRBV11-2 and TRBJ2-1 gives the whole variable domain EAGVAQSPRYKIIEKRQSVAFWCNPISGHATLYWYQQILGQGPKLLIQFQNNGVVDDSQLPKDRFSAERLKGVDSTLKIQPAKLEDSAVYLCASSLMTGYYNEQFFGPGTRLTVL.

The genes are TRBV21-1 and TRBJ1-1. TRBV21-1 is a recognized pseudogene. The CDR3 extends over 15 amino acids. Here the CDR3 reads CASSNLGGRETEAFF. CDR3 coding DNA: TGTGCCAGCAGCAATCTCGGGGGGAGGGAGACTGAAGCTTTCTTT.

The chain recombines TRBV5-1 with TRBJ2-5; 9 nucleotides agree with TRBD2. Germline loops: CDR1 SGHRS, CDR2 YFSETQ. The CDR3 runs to 15 residues. Trimming cost V 4 bases and J 7 bases; bases outside gene matches: 11. Here the CDR3 reads CASSPLRGGDGTQYF. CDR3 nucleotides: TGCGCCAGCAGCCCCCTGCGGGGGGGTGACGGGACCCAGTACTTC.

The V gene is TRBV5-1, the J gene TRBJ2-6, with unresolved D. Trimming took 3 bases from V and 0 from J, leaving 7 bases between them. The CDR3 length is 15 residues. Germline CDR1 and CDR2: SGHRS and YFSETQ. CDR3 sequence: CASSSGVSGANVLTF. CDR3 DNA sequence: TGCGCCAGCAGCTCAGGCGTCTCTGGGGCCAACGTCCTGACTTTC.

The chain joins TRBV4-2 to TRBJ1-2, with 8 nucleotides matching TRBD1. Trimming took 1 base from V and 7 from J; bases not matched to a gene: 17. From germline, CDR1 is LGHNA and CDR2 YNFKEQ. The CDR3 covers 18 residues. The CDR3 loop reads CASSQVGAGGGFIGGYTF. As DNA, the CDR3 is TGTGCCAGCAGCCAAGTCGGGGCAGGGGGCGGCTTCATAGGTGGCTACACCTTC.

The genes are TRBV15 and TRBJ1-2, with D possibly TRBD1 on 5 matching bases. Trimming cost V 7 bases and J 3 bases, with 21 bases left between them. The germline gives CDR1 LNHNV, CDR2 YYDKDF (reference sequence). CDR3 length equals 16 residues. The DNA for the CDR3 is TGTGCCACCATAAAAACAGGAGTTAAATCCGACTATGGCTACACCTTC. It encodes CATIKTGVKSDYGYTF. The variable domain in full, completed from reference TRBV15 and TRBJ1-2, reads DAMVIQNPRYQVTQFGKPVTLSCSQTLNHNVMYWYQQKSSQAPKLLFHYYDKDFNNEADTPDNFQSRRPNTSFCFLDIRSPGLGDTAMYLCATIKTGVKSDYGYTFGSGTRLTVV.

This rearrangement joins TRBV27 to TRBJ1-6; D remains unclear. CDR1 is MNHEY and CDR2 is SMNVEV in the germline V gene (reference sequence). V was trimmed by 3 bases and J by 3 bases, leaving 6 bases between them. The CDR3 has 14 amino acids. CDR3 bases: TGTGCCAGCAGTTTCCAGTTCTATAATTCACCCCTCCACTTT. Translated: CASSFQFYNSPLHF.

This chain links TRBV11-2 with TRBJ1-3; D ambiguous. V lost 5 bases and J lost 7, with 12 bases in between. The CDR3 contains 13 residues. In germline, CDR1 is SGHAT, CDR2 FQNNGV. The CDR3 loop is CASSPSYVNTIYF. CDR3 DNA sequence: TGTGCCAGCAGCCCCTCTTATGTTAACACCATATATTTT.

The V call is TRBV5-8, the J call TRBJ1-5; D remains unclear. The germline V and J ends were trimmed by 2 bases and 1 base, with 7 bases remaining between them. Germline V gene sequence: CDR1 SGHTS, CDR2 YDEGEE. The CDR3 runs to 14 residues. This chain's CDR3 is CASSFFGSNQPQHF. In nucleotides, the CDR3 is TGTGCCAGCAGCTTTTTCGGGAGCAATCAGCCCCAGCATTTT.

J is TRBJ1-1 and V is TRBV9; possible D gene TRBD1, 5 bases. The V end was cut by 5 bases, the J end by 0 bases, with 14 bases between. The CDR3 is made up of 15 amino acids. Germline loops: CDR1 SGDLS, CDR2 YYNGEE. CDR3 bases: TGTGCCAGCAGTCTAACCGACAGTATGAACACTGAAGCTTTCTTT. Translating gives CASSLTDSMNTEAFF.

V usage is TRBV7-9 and J usage is TRBJ1-1; D gene uncertain. Germline CDR1 reads SEHNR; CDR2 reads FQNEAQ (reference sequence). CDR3 size: 15 residues. V lost 5 bases and J lost 1, with 14 bases in between. CDR3 in DNA: TGTGCCAGCAGCAAACTCCTGACGGGGAACACTGAAGCTTTCTTT. This encodes CASSKLLTGNTEAFF.

This chain uses TRBV7-3 with TRBJ1-2; 7 bases are shared with TRBD1. The CDR3 sequence is 15 residues long. Trimming removed 1 base from V and 8 bases from J; junction bases left unmatched: 10. Germline V CDR1 and CDR2: SGHTA, FQGTGA. CDR3 bases: TGTGCCAGCAGCTTAAGTAGTGACAGGGTGGGCGGCTACACCTTC. The encoded protein is CASSLSSDRVGGYTF.

This chain joins TRBV6-2 or TRBV6-3 and TRBJ2-7; a weak D match, TRBD1 (5 bases). With 6 bases removed from V and 3 bases from J, the gap between germline ends came to 24 bases. The CDR3 spans 17 residues. Germline V lookup: CDR1 MNHEY, CDR2 SVGEGT. This CDR3 reads CASSRIPGQTLGYEQYF. CDR3 DNA: TGTGCCAGCAGCCGTATACCCGGACAAACCCTGGGCTACGAGCAGTACTTC.

V gene TRBV5-1 combines with J gene TRBJ2-7; TRBD1 aligns across 8 bases. V dropped 4 bases and J dropped 6; count of bases not matched to a gene: 6. The CDR3 covers 13 residues. Germline-derived CDR1 and CDR2 are SGHRS and YFSETQ. The CDR3 region has the DNA TGCGCCAGCAGCCAAAATACAGGGGGCGAGCAGTACTTC. It translates to CASSQNTGGEQYF.

This clone occurred once. The V and J genes are TRBV10-2 and TRBJ2-2; a weak D match, TRBD1 (6 bases). The CDR3 covers 13 residues. Germline CDR1 reads WSHSY; CDR2 reads SAAADI. Trimming left V 5 bases short and J 5 bases short, with 9 bases between. DNA of the CDR3: TGCGCCAGCAGTTCACAGGGAACCGGGGAGCTGTTTTTT. Encoded protein: CASSSQGTGELFF.

V gene TRBV6-5 combines with J gene TRBJ1-6; TRBD1 matches at 10 bases. V was pared by 4 bases and J by 7 bases, with 4 bases of the junction left unmatched. This CDR3 region has 15 residues. From germline, CDR1 is MNHEY and CDR2 SVGAGI. CDR3 sequence reads: CASSWGQGKNSPLHF. CDR3 DNA sequence: TGTGCCAGCAGTTGGGGACAGGGGAAAAATTCACCCCTCCACTTT.

On this clone itself: An end of the junction does not agree with germline; a read error may underlie this. The chain carries TRBV6-4 and TRBJ2-1; tentative D call: TRBD2 (5 bases). CDR3 length: 9 residues. The germline CDR1 and CDR2 sequences are MRHNA and SNTAGT. This CDR3 is CASSDPGIF. The CDR3 DNA follows: TGTGCCAGCAGTGACCCCGGGATCTTC.

The V call is TRBV19, the J call TRBJ2-3; weak D call: TRBD2 (5 bases). The V gene lost 7 bases and the J gene lost 3 bases, with 11 bases spanning the gap. This CDR3 comprises 13 residues. Germline V lookup: CDR1 LNHDA, CDR2 SQIVND (reference sequence). CDR3: CASTLRTTDTQYF. In nucleotides, the CDR3 is TGTGCCAGTACCCTTCGGACTACAGATACGCAGTATTTT.

V and J are TRBV24-1 and TRBJ2-1, with TRBD1 matching over 8 bases. The CDR3 contains 18 residues. Germline CDR1 and CDR2: KGHDR and SFDVKD. V shed 3 bases, J shed 3 bases, and the junction held 12 bases outside the gene matches. The CDR3 sequence: CATSDPGTGQGLYNEQFF. The CDR3 nucleotides read TGTGCCACCAGTGATCCGGGGACAGGACAGGGCCTCTACAATGAGCAGTTCTTC.

This chain joins TRBV30 and TRBJ1-6, with unresolved D. The CDR3 is made up of 12 amino acids. In germline, CDR1 is GTSNPN, CDR2 SVGIG (reference sequence). Trimming removed 6 bases from V and 6 bases from J, with 9 bases in between. As DNA, the CDR3 is TGTGCCTGCCATCGGGGTAATTCACCCCTCCACTTT. It specifies CACHRGNSPLHF.

V gene TRBV6-5 combines with J gene TRBJ1-2; TRBD1 agrees at 7 bases. This CDR3 has 12 amino acids. Losses at the gene ends were 7 bases for V and 5 bases for J; bases not matched to a gene: 4. Germline-derived CDR1 and CDR2 are MNHEY and SVGAGI. This CDR3 reads CASTTGQYGYTF. CDR3 DNA sequence: TGTGCCAGCACCACGGGACAGTATGGCTACACCTTC.

The chain has TRBV5-1 and TRBJ1-5; possibly TRBD1 for D (5 bases). The CDR3 totals 13 residues. Trimming cost V 4 bases and J 3 bases, with 8 bases left between them. The germline CDR1 and CDR2 sequences are SGHRS and YFSETQ. The chain's CDR3 is CASSQGTNQPQHF. In nucleotides, the CDR3 is TGCGCCAGCAGCCAGGGTACCAATCAGCCCCAGCATTTT.

The rearrangement links TRBV10-3 to TRBJ1-3; D might be TRBD1 (5 bases). The germline CDR1 and CDR2 sequences are ENHRY and SYGVKD. The CDR3 has 18 residues. V lost 1 base to trimming and J lost 0 bases, with 16 bases between them. The DNA of the CDR3 is TGTGCCATCAGTGAGTTACGCCCGGGACTAATCTCTGGAAACACCATATATTTT. This codes for CAISELRPGLISGNTIYF.